This T cell receptor beta chain stems from a study of shared clonotypes between healthy human individuals. Study-wide points: In general, naive subsets displayed greater estimated richness than memory subsets did.

Authors' processing steps: Filtering differed because ImmunoSEQ produced junction-only sequences that carried no quality scores. The assay was immunoSEQ multiplex PCR, and TCRdb's table has in-frame clones only and misses some. The V and J calls and clone size come from that table; D and trimming were worked out from the DNA. In the table there are 850,000 to 1,100,000 clones, roughly 80% of which are singletons. Notes on this clone: Antigen specificity is unknown.

The V gene lost 2 bases and the J gene lost 2 bases, with 13 bases spanning the gap. This CDR3 is built from 15 residues. CDR1 and CDR2 from the germline V gene are MNHNS and SASEGT. Investigators divided CD4+ cells into CD45RA+ naive and CD45RA-negative memory subsets. The TCR was taken from a man aged 18 to 35 in good health. Some clones in this sample may be carry-over from other donors' samples. The source material was memory CD4+ T cells from PBMCs. Subset in this sample: CD45RA-negative fraction. The chain has TRBV6-1 and TRBJ2-7; D may be TRBD1 (5 bases). The CDR3 sequence is CASSESLTVTYEQYF. In DNA, the CDR3 is TGTGCCAGCAGTGAATCCCTGACAGTTACCTACGAGCAGTACTTC.